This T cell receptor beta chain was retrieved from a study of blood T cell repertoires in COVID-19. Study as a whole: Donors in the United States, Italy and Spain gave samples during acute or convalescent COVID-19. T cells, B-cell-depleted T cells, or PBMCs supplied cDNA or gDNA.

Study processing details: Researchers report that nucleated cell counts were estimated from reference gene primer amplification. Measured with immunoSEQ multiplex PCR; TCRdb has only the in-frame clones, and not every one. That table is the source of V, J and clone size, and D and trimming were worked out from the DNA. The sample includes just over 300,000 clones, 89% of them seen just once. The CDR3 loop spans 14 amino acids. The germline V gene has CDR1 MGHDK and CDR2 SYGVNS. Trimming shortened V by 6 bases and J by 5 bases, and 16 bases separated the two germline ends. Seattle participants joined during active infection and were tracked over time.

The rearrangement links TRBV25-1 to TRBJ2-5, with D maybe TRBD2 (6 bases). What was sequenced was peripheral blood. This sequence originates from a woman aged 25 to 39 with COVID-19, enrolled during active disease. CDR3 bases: TGTGCCAGCAGGGGGGGTTTTGGAGGGGAGACCCAGTACTTC. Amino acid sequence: CASRGGFGGETQYF.